The source of this T cell receptor beta chain is a study of cytomegalovirus exposure and HLA in healthy donors (TCRdb year 2017). As for the study more broadly: According to a later analysis, the roughly 130 validation repertoires were produced on the same platform as the roughly 700 repertoires of the first cohort. The study was designed to test whether signatures of past pathogen exposure could be identified by cataloging public T cell receptors. Besides the first cohort of approximately 710 subjects, a separate validation cohort made up of roughly 120 different subjects was used. The study combined high-throughput TCR immunosequencing, statistical association of individual TCRs with disease status, and machine learning to predict cytomegalovirus infection status.

Worth noting for this clone: The specificity of this receptor is unknown. Base qualities are missing; no much larger clone stands one base away.

General study outcomes and caveats: The classifier was reported to diagnose cytomegalovirus status with high specificity and sensitivity in both the original and validation cohorts. Of the cluster scores, approximately 94% were above 0 in a later analysis, which found that TCRs clustered in the first cohort also tended to co-occur in the approximately 130 validation repertoires. According to the authors, the approach could potentially be generalized to other disease states and immunological phenotypes. The study gave a list of under 200 TCR beta chains associated with cytomegalovirus. Across donors, most TCR sequences were observed very rarely, whereas some public TCRs were present in many individuals. The validation cohort had no HLA typing available for a later analysis, so co-occurrence within that cohort was assessed over all 130 or so repertoires. In vitro tests confirmed that three of the cytomegalovirus-associated TCR beta chains recognize cytomegalovirus antigens.

Taken from the germline V gene, the CDR1 and CDR2 loops are SGHRS and YFSETQ. Reading from cysteine to phenylalanine, the CDR3 counts 17 amino acids. The sequence is cut down to CDR3 DNA, 51 bases in frame from base 1. Germline trimming amounts to 0 bases on V and 7 bases on J, with 8 as the count of junction bases outside the gene matches. Library construction relied on the immunoSEQ multiplex PCR assay. As for the authors' bioinformatics: To diagnose cytomegalovirus status from the catalog of TCR beta chain sequences, a statistical classification framework was built. TCRdb provides this immuneACCESS table in a form limited to in-frame rearrangements. Some clones are lacking; in checked studies, under half of them reflect an unresolved V gene, and why the rest are absent is not known. V and J calls and clone size are given by that table; D and trimming were obtained from the DNA. The sample includes around 120,000 clones, with roughly 82% observed a single time. Jointly, the top ten make up around 5% of the sample.

Separate from the approximately 700-subject first cohort, the validation cohort of 120 subjects was the group to which the donors belonged. Sequenced input: PBMCs. The chain uses TRBV5-1 and TRBJ2-1; TRBD2 matches 12 bases in the middle. The receptor comes from a man between 18 and 29 years old in good health and CMV-seronegative. The CDR3 amino acid sequence is: CASSLESSGGAWNEQFF. The sequence in DNA is TGCGCCAGCAGCTTGGAGTCTAGCGGGGGGGCATGGAATGAGCAGTTCTTC.